The sequence of this T cell receptor (beta chain) was determined in a study of blood T cells in healthy people across ages. This clonotype was observed many times. Then a second PCR, running roughly 7 to 12 cycles, was carried out with a sample-barcoded 5' primer and a J-beta primer mix. Each cDNA molecule received a tag from a template-switch adaptor that had 12 random nucleotides. TCRdb recomputed calls from the 5' RACE reads with MiXCR, one row per CDR3 protein. Of approximately 1,100,000 distinct CDR3 sequences in the sample, around 43% were seen once. CDR1 LNHDA and CDR2 SQIVND come from the germline V gene (reference sequence). The CDR3 length is 11 residues. V dropped 8 bases and J dropped 5 bases, with 9 bases sitting between them.

The source of this sequence is an older woman in good health. V is TRBV19 and J is TRBJ1-1; TRBD1 might be the D (5 bases). The material sequenced was blood. The CDR3 reads CASYRGTEAFF. CDR3 bases: TGTGCCAGTTATAGGGGTACTGAAGCTTTCTTT.